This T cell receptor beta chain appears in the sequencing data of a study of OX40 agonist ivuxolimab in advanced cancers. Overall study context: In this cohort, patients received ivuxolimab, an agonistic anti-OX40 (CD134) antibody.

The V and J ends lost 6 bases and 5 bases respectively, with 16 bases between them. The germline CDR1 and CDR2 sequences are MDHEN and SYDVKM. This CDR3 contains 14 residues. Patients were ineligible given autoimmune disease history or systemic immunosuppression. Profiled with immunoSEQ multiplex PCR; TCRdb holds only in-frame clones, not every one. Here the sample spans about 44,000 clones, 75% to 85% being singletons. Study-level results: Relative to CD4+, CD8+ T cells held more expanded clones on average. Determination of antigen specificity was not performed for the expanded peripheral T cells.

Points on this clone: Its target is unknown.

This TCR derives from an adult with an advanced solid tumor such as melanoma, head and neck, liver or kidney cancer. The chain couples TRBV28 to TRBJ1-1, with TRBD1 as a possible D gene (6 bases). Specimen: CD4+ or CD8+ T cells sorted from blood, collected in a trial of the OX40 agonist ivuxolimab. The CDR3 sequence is CASRGGGGTTEAFF. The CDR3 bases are TGTGCCAGCAGAGGGGGAGGGGGAACGACTGAAGCTTTCTTT.